Shown below are 17 T cell receptor beta chains from a single sample sequenced in a study of molecular identifiers for immune sequencing clone quantification. MiXCR, applied by TCRdb to the PCR reads, yields one record per CDR3 protein. The data show 85,000 to 100,000 distinct CDR3 sequences, around 20% seen once. The sequencing input was naive CD8+ T cells from blood, with Jurkat cell RNA spiked in. Sample subset: FACS-sorted CD8+CD4-CCR7+CD45RA+ naive T cells. The receptor source for this set is a human donor in good health. Some libraries in this study had Jurkat cell RNA spiked in.

This clonotype showed up many times. V gene TRBV27 combines with J gene TRBJ1-1, with TRBD1 matching 7 bases. CDR1 and CDR2 from the germline V gene are MNHEY and SMNVEV (reference sequence). This CDR3 contains 15 residues. The junction had 8 bases not matched to a gene; V was cut back by 5 bases and J by 2 bases. CDR3: CASSDRDSLNTEAFF. The DNA of the CDR3 is TGTGCCAGCAGTGACCGGGACAGCTTAAACACTGAAGCTTTCTTT.

V and J are TRBV5-4 and TRBJ2-5; 7 bases map to TRBD1. Trimming cost V 3 bases and J 5 bases; bases outside gene matches: 4. Per the germline V gene, CDR1 is SGHNT and CDR2 is YYREEE (reference sequence). This CDR3 is 13 amino acids long. The CDR3 bases are TGTGCCAGCAGCTCCAGGGGGTTGGAGACCCAGTACTTC. Residues: CASSSRGLETQYF.

The genes are TRBV4-3 and TRBJ2-1; D call uncertain. The germline CDR1 and CDR2 sequences are LGHNA and YSLEER. Deletions cut 1 base from V and 5 bases from J, with 9 bases between. This CDR3 is 14 amino acids long. The CDR3 region has the DNA TGCGCCAGCAGCCAAGTTTCTGGAAACAATGAGCAGTTCTTC. Amino acids: CASSQVSGNNEQFF.

This clonotype was observed many times. Here the CDR3 DNA reads TGCGCCAGCAGCCAGGTCCCTCCGGGGGGCAGGGCTTTGAACACTGAAGCTTTCTTT. Translated, it gives CASSQVPPGGRALNTEAFF. The rearrangement joins TRBV4-1 to TRBJ1-1; D perhaps matches TRBD1 (6 bases). CDR3 length: 19 residues. Trimming removed 3 bases from V and 0 bases from J, with 23 bases in between. CDR1 and CDR2 (germline): MGHRA, YSYEKL.

This chain connects TRBV4-2 to TRBJ2-7, with a tentative D call TRBD1 (6 bases). V dropped 3 bases and J dropped 1 base, with 19 bases sitting between them. This CDR3 has 17 residues. Germline CDR1 and CDR2: LGHNA and YNFKEQ. CDR3 loop: CASSHFSGAGDSYEQYF. The CDR3 DNA is TGTGCCAGCAGCCATTTCTCAGGGGCAGGGGATTCCTACGAGCAGTACTTC.

This clonotype was observed many times. The chain joins TRBV3-1 to TRBJ2-7; no clear D. Germline V gene lookup returns CDR1 LGHDT and CDR2 YNNKEL (reference sequence). CDR3 length: 14 amino acids. Trimming removed 1 base from V and 2 bases from J, with 9 bases in between. The CDR3 sequence is CASSQGYNAYEQYF. In DNA, the CDR3 is TGTGCCAGCAGCCAAGGCTACAATGCCTACGAGCAGTACTTC.

The chain links TRBV7-9 to TRBJ2-7, with TRBD2 matching over 7 bases. Looked up from germline, CDR1 is SEHNR and CDR2 is FQNEAQ (reference sequence). The J segment lost 0 bases and the V segment lost 5 bases, leaving 31 bases of the junction unmatched. The CDR3 has 23 residues. The CDR3 nucleotides read TGTGCCAGCAGCATGGGAGCGGGGAGTACTTCGATGGCGCTCCCCTCGAGCTCCTACGAGCAGTACTTC. This sequence encodes CASSMGAGSTSMALPSSSYEQYF. The entire variable domain, with the rest obtained from reference TRBV7-9 and TRBJ2-7, is as follows: DTGVSQNPRHKITKRGQNVTFRCDPISEHNRLYWYRQTLGQGPEFLTYFQNEAQLEKSRLLSDRFSAERPKGSFSTLEIQRTEQGDSAMYLCASSMGAGSTSMALPSSSYEQYFGPGTRLTVT.

The chain uses TRBV9 and TRBJ2-3; the match to TRBD1 covers 7 bases. This CDR3 region has 14 residues. V lost 0 bases, J lost 5 bases, and 3 bases stayed unmatched. CDR1 is SGDLS, CDR2 YYNGEE, per germline. The CDR3 protein is CASSVEGQIDTQYF. In DNA form, the CDR3 reads TGTGCCAGCAGCGTAGAGGGACAGATAGATACGCAGTATTTT.

This clonotype was counted at least ten times. The chain employs TRBV6-2 or TRBV6-3 and TRBJ1-1, with D perhaps TRBD1 (6 bases). Trimming stripped 0 bases from V and 4 bases from J, with 18 bases between. Looked up from germline, CDR1 is MNHEY and CDR2 is SVGEGT. The CDR3 is 17 residues long. CDR3 sequence: CASSYSPLERGGTEAFF. The CDR3 bases are TGTGCCAGCAGTTACTCCCCCCTCGAAAGGGGGGGCACTGAAGCTTTCTTT.

In this sample, this clonotype turned up many times. This chain links TRBV12-3 or TRBV12-4 with TRBJ2-3; 10 positions match TRBD2. The CDR3 runs to 15 residues. The ends lost 5 bases at V and 4 bases at J; junction bases unmatched: 6. CDR3 protein: CASSKAGGPADTQYF. The CDR3 DNA follows: TGTGCCAGCAGTAAAGCGGGAGGGCCAGCAGATACGCAGTATTTT.

This clonotype was seen a few times. V gene TRBV5-5 combines with J gene TRBJ2-7, with 10 bases matching TRBD1. The CDR3 length is 15 residues. With V trimmed by 4 bases and J by 1 base, 5 bases remained unmatched. Germline V gene data show CDR1 as SGHKS and CDR2 as YYEKEE (reference sequence). The CDR3: CASSLGQGRSYEQYF. The CDR3, as DNA: TGTGCCAGCAGCCTGGGACAGGGGCGATCCTACGAGCAGTACTTC.

The chain couples TRBV4-3 to TRBJ2-6, with D perhaps TRBD1 or TRBD2 (6 bases each). Trimming shortened V by 4 bases and J by 2 bases, and 24 bases separated the two germline ends. In germline, CDR1 is LGHNA, CDR2 YSLEER. The CDR3 length is 20 residues. CDR3 nucleotides: TGCGCCAGCAGCCTCAGCCGGCGAGGGGGGCCAGCCCCTGGGGCCAACGTCCTGACTTTC. This encodes CASSLSRRGGPAPGANVLTF.

This clonotype was counted between two and nine times. The genes are TRBV5-1 and TRBJ2-1, with 15 nucleotides matching TRBD2. Germline V CDR1 and CDR2: SGHRS, YFSETQ. The CDR3 has 17 amino acids. V was pared by 3 bases and J by 4 bases, with 5 bases of the junction left unmatched. The CDR3 DNA is TGCGCCAGCAGCTGGACTAGCGGGAGGGCCTCTTACAATGAGCAGTTCTTC. Encoded protein: CASSWTSGRASYNEQFF.

This clonotype came up many times. This chain connects TRBV4-3 to TRBJ2-3; D possibly matches TRBD1 or TRBD2 (6 bases each). Trimming took off 3 bases at V and 0 bases at J, with 25 bases between the two ends. The CDR3 spans 20 residues. CDR1 is LGHNA and CDR2 is YSLEER in the germline V gene. The CDR3 loop is CASSQGISEGGRLSTDTQYF. CDR3 nucleotide sequence: TGCGCCAGCAGCCAGGGGATCTCAGAGGGGGGCAGACTTAGCACAGATACGCAGTATTTT.

At least ten counts were recorded for this clonotype. The chain recombines TRBV28 with TRBJ2-3; no clear D gene. CDR1 is MDHEN and CDR2 is SYDVKM in the germline V gene. V was trimmed by 3 bases and J by 1 base, leaving 8 bases between them. The CDR3 has 14 amino acids. The CDR3 is CASSFRLGTDTQYF. DNA of the CDR3: TGTGCCAGCAGTTTCCGGCTAGGCACAGATACGCAGTATTTT.

The CDR3 DNA reads as TGTGCCAGCAGCCAAGATTTTTACTATGGCTACACCTTC. Protein: CASSQDFYYGYTF. The chain employs TRBV4-2 and TRBJ1-2; D gene unclear. Trimming took off 0 bases at V and 3 bases at J, with 5 bases between the two ends. Germline values: CDR1 LGHNA, CDR2 YNFKEQ. This CDR3 comprises 13 residues.

This clonotype was picked up many times. The chain has TRBV7-2 and TRBJ2-7, with TRBD2 matching over 8 bases. The germline CDR1 and CDR2 sequences are SGHTA and FQGNSA. Trimming took 4 bases from V and 3 from J; bases not matched to a gene: 8. The CDR3 length is 15 residues. CDR3 nucleotide sequence: TGTGCCAGCAGCTGGCTGGCGGGGGGAGTCTACGAGCAGTACTTC. It codes for CASSWLAGGVYEQYF.